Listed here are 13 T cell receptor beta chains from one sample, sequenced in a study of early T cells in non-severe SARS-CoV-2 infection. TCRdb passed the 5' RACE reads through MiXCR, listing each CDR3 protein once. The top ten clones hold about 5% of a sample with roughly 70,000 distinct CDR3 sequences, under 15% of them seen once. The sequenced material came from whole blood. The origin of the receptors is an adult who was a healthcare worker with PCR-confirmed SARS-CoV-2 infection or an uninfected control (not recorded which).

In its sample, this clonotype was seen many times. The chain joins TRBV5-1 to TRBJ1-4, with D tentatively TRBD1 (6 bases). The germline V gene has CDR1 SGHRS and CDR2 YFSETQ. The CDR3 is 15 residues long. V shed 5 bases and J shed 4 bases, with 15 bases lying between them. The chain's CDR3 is CASSSELDSNEKLFF. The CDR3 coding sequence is TGCGCCAGCAGTTCCGAACTGGACAGTAATGAAAAACTGTTTTTT.

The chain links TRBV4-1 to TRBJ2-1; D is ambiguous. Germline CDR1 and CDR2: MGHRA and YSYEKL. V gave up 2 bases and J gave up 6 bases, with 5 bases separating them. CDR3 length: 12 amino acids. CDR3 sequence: CASSQFSNEQFF. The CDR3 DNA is TGCGCCAGCAGCCAATTTAGCAATGAGCAGTTCTTC.

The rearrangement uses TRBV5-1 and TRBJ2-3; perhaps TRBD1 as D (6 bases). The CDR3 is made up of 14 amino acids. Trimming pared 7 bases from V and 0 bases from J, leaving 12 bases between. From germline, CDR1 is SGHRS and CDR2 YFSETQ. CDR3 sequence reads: CASGGGPSTDTQYF. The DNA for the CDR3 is TGCGCCAGCGGTGGGGGCCCAAGCACAGATACGCAGTATTTT. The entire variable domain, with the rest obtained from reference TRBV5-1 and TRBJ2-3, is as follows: KAGVTQTPRYLIKTRGQQVTLSCSPISGHRSVSWYQQTPGQGLQFLFEYFSETQRNKGNFPGRFSGRQFSNSRSEMNVSTLELGDSALYLCASGGGPSTDTQYFGPGTRLTVL.

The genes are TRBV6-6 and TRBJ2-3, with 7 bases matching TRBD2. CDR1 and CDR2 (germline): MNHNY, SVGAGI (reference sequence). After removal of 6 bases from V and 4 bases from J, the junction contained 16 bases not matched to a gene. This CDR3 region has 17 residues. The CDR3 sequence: CASSRKASGGGADTQYF. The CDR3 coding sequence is TGTGCCAGCAGCCGAAAGGCTAGCGGTGGGGGTGCAGATACGCAGTATTTT.

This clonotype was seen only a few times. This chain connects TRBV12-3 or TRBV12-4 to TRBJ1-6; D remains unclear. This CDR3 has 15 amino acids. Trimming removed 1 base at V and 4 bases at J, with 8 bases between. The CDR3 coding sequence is TGTGCCAGCAGTTTAGATGGGGATTATAATTCACCCCTCCACTTT. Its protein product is CASSLDGDYNSPLHF.

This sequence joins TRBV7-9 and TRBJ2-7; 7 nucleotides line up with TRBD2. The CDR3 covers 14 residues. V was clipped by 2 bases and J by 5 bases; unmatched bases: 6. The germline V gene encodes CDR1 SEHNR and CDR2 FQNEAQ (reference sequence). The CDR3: CASSLSGTNDEQYF. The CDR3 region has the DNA TGTGCCAGCAGCTTATCCGGGACTAACGACGAGCAGTACTTC. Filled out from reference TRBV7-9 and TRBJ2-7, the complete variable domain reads DTGVSQNPRHKITKRGQNVTFRCDPISEHNRLYWYRQTLGQGPEFLTYFQNEAQLEKSRLLSDRFSAERPKGSFSTLEIQRTEQGDSAMYLCASSLSGTNDEQYFGPGTRLTVT.

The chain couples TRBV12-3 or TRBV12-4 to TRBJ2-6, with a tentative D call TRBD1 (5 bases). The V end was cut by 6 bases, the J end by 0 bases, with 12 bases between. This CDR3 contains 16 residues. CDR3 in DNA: TGTGCCAGCAGAGTACAGGAAAACTCTGGGGCCAACGTCCTGACTTTC. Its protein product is CASRVQENSGANVLTF.

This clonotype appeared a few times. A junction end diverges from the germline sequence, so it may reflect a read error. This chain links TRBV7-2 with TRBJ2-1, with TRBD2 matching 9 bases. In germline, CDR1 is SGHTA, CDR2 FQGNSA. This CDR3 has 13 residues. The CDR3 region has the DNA TGTGCCAGCAGCTTAGTGACGGCTAGCGGGATACTCTTC. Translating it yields CASSLVTASGILF.

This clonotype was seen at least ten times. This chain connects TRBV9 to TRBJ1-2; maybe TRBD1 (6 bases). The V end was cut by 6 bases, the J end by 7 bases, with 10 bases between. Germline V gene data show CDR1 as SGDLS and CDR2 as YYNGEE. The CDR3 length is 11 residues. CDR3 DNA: TGTGCCAGCACAGCAGGGGTTGGCTACACCTTC. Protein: CASTAGVGYTF.

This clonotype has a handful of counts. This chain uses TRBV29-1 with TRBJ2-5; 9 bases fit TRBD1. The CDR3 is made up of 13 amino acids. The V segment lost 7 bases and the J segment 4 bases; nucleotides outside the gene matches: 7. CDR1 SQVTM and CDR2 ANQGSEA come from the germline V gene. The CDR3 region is CSGRDRAAETQYF. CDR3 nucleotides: TGCAGCGGCCGGGACAGGGCGGCAGAGACCCAGTACTTC.

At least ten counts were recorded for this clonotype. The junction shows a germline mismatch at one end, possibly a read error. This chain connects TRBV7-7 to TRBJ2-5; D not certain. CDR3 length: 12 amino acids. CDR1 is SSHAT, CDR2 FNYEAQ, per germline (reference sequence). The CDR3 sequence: CASSSDQETQYF. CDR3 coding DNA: TGTGCTAGCAGCTCGGACCAAGAGACCCAGTACTTC.

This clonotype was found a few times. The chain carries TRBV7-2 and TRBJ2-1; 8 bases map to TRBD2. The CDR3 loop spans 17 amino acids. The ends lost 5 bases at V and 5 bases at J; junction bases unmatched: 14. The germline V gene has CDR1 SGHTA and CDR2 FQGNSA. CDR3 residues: CASSRLLGSGAHNEQFF. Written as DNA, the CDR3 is TGTGCCAGCAGCCGACTTTTGGGTAGCGGGGCGCACAATGAGCAGTTCTTC.

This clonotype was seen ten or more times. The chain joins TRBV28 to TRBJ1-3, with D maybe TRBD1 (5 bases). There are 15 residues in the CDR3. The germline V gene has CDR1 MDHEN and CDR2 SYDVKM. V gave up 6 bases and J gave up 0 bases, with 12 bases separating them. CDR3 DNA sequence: TGTGCCAGCAGCCGAACTACAGGCTCTGGAAACACCATATATTTT. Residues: CASSRTTGSGNTIYF.